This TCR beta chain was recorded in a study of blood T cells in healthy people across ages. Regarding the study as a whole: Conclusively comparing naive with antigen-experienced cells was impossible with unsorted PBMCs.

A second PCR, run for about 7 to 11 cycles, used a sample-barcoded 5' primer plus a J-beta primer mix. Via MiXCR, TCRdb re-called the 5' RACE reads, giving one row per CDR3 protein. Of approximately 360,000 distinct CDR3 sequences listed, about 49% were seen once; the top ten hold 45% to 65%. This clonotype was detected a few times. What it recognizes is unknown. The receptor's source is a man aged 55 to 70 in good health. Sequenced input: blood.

The CDR3 region has the DNA TGTGCCAGCAGTTACCCCTCTGGGCGACGTAGCGGGGAGACCCAGTACTTC. Its protein is CASSYPSGRRSGETQYF. The V gene is TRBV6-2 or TRBV6-3, the J gene TRBJ2-7; 7 bases map to TRBD2. The DNA end is a closer match to TRBJ2-5, so the J assignment may be wrong. The CDR3 is 17 amino acids. The germline V gene has CDR1 MNHEY and CDR2 SVGEGT.